This TCR beta chain was identified in a study of cytomegalovirus exposure and HLA in healthy donors. Study results and caveats: TCR beta sequences reportedly predicted the HLA-A and HLA-B alleles of most subjects accurately. The presence/absence work took it that sequencing depth was about the same across donors. Available immune exposure information was restricted to CMV serostatus only. In a later analysis, HLA-associated beta chains showed higher expansion and lower generation probabilities than comparable chains.

A note on this clone: The antigen remains unidentified.

60 Vbeta and 13 Jbeta primers were used in PCR. Sequencing used immunoSEQ multiplex PCR; TCRdb keeps in-frame clones, though not all of them. This table holds some 150,000 clones, around 85% found once. This CDR3 has 14 amino acids. The ends were cut back, 6 bases at V and 5 bases at J, with 14 bases in the middle. Germline CDR1 reads SQVTM; CDR2 reads ANQGSEA. The sequenced material came from PBMCs. The TCR originated in a man aged 40-50 years in good health and CMV-seronegative. The chain recombines TRBV29-1 with TRBJ2-6; the D gene is possibly TRBD1 (5 bases). This chain's CDR3 is CSVTLPGRANVLTF. CDR3 nucleotides: TGCAGCGTAACCCTTCCAGGGAGGGCCAACGTCCTGACTTTC.